The TCR beta chain under discussion was sequenced for a study of chemoradiotherapy in HPV16-positive cancers. Study results and caveats: For HPV16-positive patients, expanding HPV-responsive T cells associated with longer recurrence-free survival. Only two HPV16-positive patients supplied the functional HPV-specificity definition. Candidate HPV-specific clones and E7-related TCR motifs grew in tumor during treatment.

Trimming removed 0 bases from V and 0 bases from J, with 2 bases in between. The CDR3 has 13 amino acids. Germline CDR1 is SGHAT and CDR2 is FQNNGV. The repertoire was sequenced with immunoSEQ multiplex PCR; TCRdb's copy has only in-frame clones and lacks some. The table lists 55,000 to 85,000 clones, about nine tenths of them singletons. This clone was counted a single time. The antigen remains unidentified. The V gene is TRBV11-2, the J gene TRBJ1-1; D not certain. This TCR was sampled from a human donor with HPV-associated anogenital cancer. The source was blood, collected from a patient who underwent chemoradiotherapy. The CDR3 nucleotides read TGTGCCAGCAGCTTAGAGGTGAACACTGAAGCTTTCTTT. It encodes CASSLEVNTEAFF.